This T cell receptor (beta chain) stems from a study of CD8 T cells in Susac syndrome. The study, taken as a whole, reports: A relatively small number of individuals underwent TCR sequencing and HLA analysis.

Through negative isolation, CD4+ and CD8+ T cells were obtained, while TEMRA cells were enriched using FACS. Trimming cost V 6 bases and J 6 bases, with 12 bases left between them. The CDR3 covers 13 residues. CDR1 is MNHEY, CDR2 SVGAGI, per germline. Random hexamers were used to reverse transcribe an amount of roughly 0.45 to 1 ug RNA. Amplification of TCR beta CDR3 across 54 Vbeta and 13 Jbeta was performed with immunoSEQ multiplex PCR. TCRdb ran MiXCR on the immunoSEQ multiplex PCR reads and lists one entry per CDR3 protein. The sample consists of roughly 120,000 distinct CDR3 sequences, 90% to 95% of them appearing once. As for this clonotype: Its antigen remains unknown.

The sample comprised CD8+ T cells from PBMCs. The clonotype comes from a human donor with multiple sclerosis. The V and J genes are TRBV6-5 and TRBJ2-1; no clear D. The CDR3 DNA reads TGTGCCAGCAGCTGGACCGGTAGCAATGAGCAGTTCTTC. Amino acids: CASSWTGSNEQFF.